This TCR beta chain was identified in a study of blood T cell repertoires in COVID-19. The overall study: PBMCs, B-cell-depleted T cells, or T cells were the source of the cDNA or gDNA that made up the material.

Per the germline V gene, CDR1 is LNHDA and CDR2 is SQIVND (reference sequence). V was shortened by 6 bases and J by 3 bases, with 8 bases between the two germline ends. The CDR3 has 13 amino acids. Only in-frame clones appear in the TCRdb table, and some are missing; sequencing was by immunoSEQ multiplex PCR. The sample consists of approximately 44,000 clones, roughly 85% of them appearing once. Sequenced: peripheral blood. The J gene is TRBJ1-4, the V gene TRBV19; maybe TRBD1 (5 bases). The sequence came from a man between 60 and 75 years old with active COVID-19. The CDR3 sequence is CASSNRPNEKLFF. CDR3 nucleotides: TGTGCCAGTAGCAACAGGCCTAATGAAAAACTGTTTTTT.